Listed here are 16 T cell receptor beta chains from one sample, sequenced in a study of shared clonotypes between healthy human individuals. Naive CD8 cells lacked CD45RO, underwent positive selection for CCR7 and left out terminally differentiated effector memory CD45RA+ cells. Assay used: immunoSEQ multiplex PCR; TCRdb lists only in-frame clones, some missing. The sample yields roughly 2,000,000 clones, roughly 94% seen once. Input material: naive CD8+ T cells sorted from blood. The receptors come from a man younger than 35 in good health.

This chain uses TRBV19 with TRBJ2-2, with 7 positions matching TRBD2. The CDR3 totals 15 residues. V trimming: 9 bases; J trimming: 5 bases; junction bases outside the gene matches: 12. Per germline, CDR1 LNHDA and CDR2 SQIVND (reference sequence). CDR3 sequence (DNA): TGTGCCAGCGGAAGGGACTATGTTATGACCGGGGAGCTGTTTTTT. Protein sequence: CASGRDYVMTGELFF.

The CDR3 region is CASSEFRDTNEKLFF. DNA for the CDR3: TGTGCCAGCAGTGAGTTCAGGGATACTAATGAAAAACTGTTTTTT. The J gene is TRBJ1-4, the V gene TRBV2; possibly TRBD1 for D (5 bases). The CDR3 contains 15 residues. Trimming pared 3 bases from V and 2 bases from J, leaving 10 bases between. The germline CDR1 and CDR2 sequences are SNHLY and FYNNEI.

The sample holds one count of this clone. The rearrangement joins TRBV19 to TRBJ2-7, with D unclear. This CDR3 region has 16 residues. Trimming pared 1 base from V and 0 bases from J, leaving 13 bases between. The germline V gene encodes CDR1 LNHDA and CDR2 SQIVND (reference sequence). The CDR3 DNA follows: TGTGCCAGTAGTATAGCACCAGAACAGACCTCCTACGAGCAGTACTTC. Its protein is CASSIAPEQTSYEQYF.

This clone has just one count. This chain connects TRBV6-1 to TRBJ2-1; no reliable D call. The V gene's germline CDR1 is MNHNS and CDR2 SASEGT. The CDR3 is 13 amino acids. The germline V and J ends were trimmed by 2 bases and 8 bases, with 10 bases remaining between them. The DNA of the CDR3 is TGTGCCAGCAGTGAACCAGGTATGGATGAGCAGTTCTTC. It translates to CASSEPGMDEQFF.

The rearrangement joins TRBV4-2 to TRBJ2-7, with a possible D match to TRBD1 (5 bases). Trimming took off 2 bases at V and 3 bases at J, with 8 bases between the two ends. The CDR3 is 13 residues long. CDR1 is LGHNA, CDR2 YNFKEQ, per germline. CDR3 coding DNA: TGTGCCAGCAGCCAAAGACAGCTCTACGAGCAGTACTTC. Amino acid sequence: CASSQRQLYEQYF.

The chain has TRBV7-9 and TRBJ2-3; 11 bases map to TRBD1. The germline V gene has CDR1 SEHNR and CDR2 FQNEAQ (reference sequence). Losses at the gene ends were 5 bases for V and 5 bases for J; bases not matched to a gene: 6. The CDR3 is 15 residues long. The CDR3 coding sequence is TGTGCCAGCAGCGCTCCGGGACAGGGGGAAGATACGCAGTATTTT. It translates to CASSAPGQGEDTQYF.

The gene calls are TRBV9 and TRBJ1-2, with TRBD1 matching 9 bases. Germline CDR1 reads SGDLS; CDR2 reads YYNGEE. J was trimmed by 5 bases and V by 6 bases; bases with no gene match: 5. This CDR3 is built from 13 residues. The CDR3 DNA reads as TGTGCCAGCACCGGGACAGGGACTTATGGCTACACCTTC. Translated, it gives CASTGTGTYGYTF.

The rearrangement joins TRBV19 to TRBJ1-2; no clear D. The CDR3 covers 11 residues. Looked up from germline, CDR1 is LNHDA and CDR2 is SQIVND (reference sequence). The V and J ends lost 4 bases and 6 bases respectively, with 6 bases between them. CDR3 residues: CASSSGNGYTF. The CDR3, as DNA: TGTGCCAGTAGTAGCGGGAATGGCTACACCTTC.

The chain is built from TRBV7-8 and TRBJ2-7; maybe TRBD2 (6 bases). Trimming left V 1 base short and J 4 bases short, with 11 bases between. CDR1 is SGHVS and CDR2 is FQNEAQ in the germline V gene. CDR3 length equals 14 residues. CDR3 in amino acids: CASSLGVGRYEQYF. The DNA of the CDR3 is TGTGCCAGCAGCTTAGGAGTGGGGAGGTACGAGCAGTACTTC.

As to this clone: Other nucleotide sequences in the sample specify the same CDR3. V and J are TRBV30 and TRBJ1-1, with D hard to call. V was cut by 0 bases and J by 5 bases, with 7 bases left in between. The CDR3 is 12 amino acids. The V gene's germline CDR1 is GTSNPN and CDR2 SVGIG (reference sequence). The chain's CDR3 is CAWSVRSTEAFF. The CDR3 bases are TGTGCCTGGAGTGTGCGCTCGACTGAAGCTTTCTTT.

This sequence joins TRBV5-1 and TRBJ2-5, with 7 nucleotides matching TRBD1. The V gene's germline CDR1 is SGHRS and CDR2 YFSETQ. J was trimmed by 4 bases and V by 4 bases; bases with no gene match: 10. The length of the CDR3 is 15 residues. Here the CDR3 DNA reads TGCGCCAGCAGCGTCGGGACAGAATATTTAGAGACCCAGTACTTC. Translating it yields CASSVGTEYLETQYF.

A note on this clone: At the DNA level, this CDR3 is encoded by other sequences in the same sample as well. This CDR3 is CASSYRGLNTEAFF. The CDR3 nucleotides are TGTGCCAGCAGTTACAGGGGATTGAACACTGAAGCTTTCTTT. The rearrangement links TRBV6-5 to TRBJ1-1, with D possibly being TRBD1 (5 bases). Trimming took off 2 bases at V and 0 bases at J, with 7 bases between the two ends. The germline V gene encodes CDR1 MNHEY and CDR2 SVGAGI. The CDR3 loop spans 14 amino acids.

The chain links TRBV10-3 to TRBJ2-3; unclear D gene. Germline V CDR1 and CDR2: ENHRY, SYGVKD. This CDR3 has 13 residues. V lost 11 bases to trimming and J lost 4 bases, with 16 bases between them. CDR3 nucleotides: TGTGCCTCCGGGTACGCGGTTTCAGATACGCAGTATTTT. Translating it yields CASGYAVSDTQYF.

The J gene is TRBJ2-3, the V gene TRBV27, with a possible D match to TRBD2 (7 bases). Germline V gene sequence: CDR1 MNHEY, CDR2 SMNVEV (reference sequence). Trimming took 0 bases from V and 1 from J, leaving 11 bases between them. This CDR3 is built from 16 residues. CDR3 sequence reads: CASSLSAGARTDTQYF. CDR3 DNA sequence: TGTGCCAGCAGTTTATCTGCGGGGGCCCGCACAGATACGCAGTATTTT.

The chain recombines TRBV7-9 with TRBJ2-3; 7 bases are shared with TRBD1. J gave up 0 bases and V 11 bases, and 5 bases lay outside the gene matches. This CDR3 is built from 13 residues. Germline V gene lookup returns CDR1 SEHNR and CDR2 FQNEAQ (reference sequence). CDR3 sequence: CAYEQGSTDTQYF. DNA for the CDR3: TGTGCCTACGAACAGGGGAGCACAGATACGCAGTATTTT.

The V gene is TRBV27, the J gene TRBJ2-7; no firm D call. CDR1 MNHEY and CDR2 SMNVEV come from the germline V gene (reference sequence). Trimming removed 6 bases from V and 5 bases from J, with 14 bases in between. The CDR3 has 13 amino acids. The CDR3 sequence is CASRLILGDEQYF. CDR3 in DNA: TGTGCCAGCAGACTAATCCTCGGTGACGAGCAGTACTTC.